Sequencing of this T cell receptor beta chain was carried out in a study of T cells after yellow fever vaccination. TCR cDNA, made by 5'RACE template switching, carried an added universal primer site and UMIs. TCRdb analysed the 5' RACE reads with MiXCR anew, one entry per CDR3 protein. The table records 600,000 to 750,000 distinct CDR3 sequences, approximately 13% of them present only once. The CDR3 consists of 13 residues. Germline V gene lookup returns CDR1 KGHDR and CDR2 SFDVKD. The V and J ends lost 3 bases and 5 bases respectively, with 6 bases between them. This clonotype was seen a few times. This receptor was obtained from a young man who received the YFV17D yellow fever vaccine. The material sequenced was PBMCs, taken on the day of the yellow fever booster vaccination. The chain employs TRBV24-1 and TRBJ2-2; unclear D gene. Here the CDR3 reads CATSDHITGELFF. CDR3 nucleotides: TGTGCCACCAGTGATCACATAACCGGGGAGCTGTTTTTT.